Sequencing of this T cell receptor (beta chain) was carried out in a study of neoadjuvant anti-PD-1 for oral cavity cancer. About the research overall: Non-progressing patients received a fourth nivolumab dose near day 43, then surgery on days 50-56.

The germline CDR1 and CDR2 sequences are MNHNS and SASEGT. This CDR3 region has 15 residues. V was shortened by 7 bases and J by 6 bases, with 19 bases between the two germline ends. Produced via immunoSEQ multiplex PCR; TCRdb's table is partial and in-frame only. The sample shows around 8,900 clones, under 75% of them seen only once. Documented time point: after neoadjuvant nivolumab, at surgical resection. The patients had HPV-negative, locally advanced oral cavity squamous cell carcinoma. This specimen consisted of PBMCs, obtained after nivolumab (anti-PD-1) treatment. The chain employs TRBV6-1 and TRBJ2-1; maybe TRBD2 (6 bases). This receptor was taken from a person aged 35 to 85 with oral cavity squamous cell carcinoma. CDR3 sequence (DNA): TGTGCCAGCACGGGGGACCACCATGGGGTCAATGAGCAGTTCTTC. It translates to CASTGDHHGVNEQFF.